Included here is one T cell receptor (beta chain) sequence, with context. The antigen is undetermined. CDR1 is SGDLS, CDR2 YYNGEE, per germline. The CDR3 extends over 16 amino acids. The V segment lost 0 bases and the J segment 5 bases; nucleotides outside the gene matches: 5. The sample comes from a study of blood T cells in healthy people across ages. Study-wide results and limits: Because donor CMV status was unknown, expanded clonotype changes were possibly confounded.

It was with a sample-barcoded 5' primer and a J-beta primer mix that a second PCR of roughly 6 to 11 cycles was run. Template switching added a 12-random-nucleotide identifier to every cDNA molecule. TCRdb redid the calling of the 5' RACE reads with MiXCR, one entry per CDR3 protein. The sample includes fewer than 2,000,000 distinct CDR3 sequences, 35% to 50% seen only once; the top ten take more than 20%. This TCR was recovered from a human donor in good health. Sequenced sample: blood. V is TRBV9 and J is TRBJ2-1, with 10 nucleotides matching TRBD1. CDR3 in DNA: TGTGCCAGCAGCGTAGGGACAGGGGGTACCGACAATGAGCAGTTCTTC. Protein sequence: CASSVGTGGTDNEQFF. The whole variable domain, filled in from reference TRBV9 and TRBJ2-1, reads DSGVTQTPKHLITATGQRVTLRCSPRSGDLSVYWYQQSLDQGLQFLIQYYNGEERAKGNILERFSAQQFPDLHSELNLSSLELGDSALYFCASSVGTGGTDNEQFFGPGTRLTVL.